The clone carrying this T cell receptor beta chain was picked up a small number of times. Its antigen is unidentified. This record comes from a study of CD8 T cells in ankylosing spondylitis. TCRdb re-called the 5' RACE reads through MiXCR, storing one row per CDR3 protein. The sample has over 700,000 distinct CDR3 sequences; under 20% are singletons. Broader study findings: Disease-linked clones proved CD8+ and comparatively uncommon in peripheral blood. It appeared that ankylosing spondylitis blood was characterized by a TCR beta motif of several highly homologous variants. In the blood and synovial fluid of reactive arthritis, some motif variants had been previously reported.

The length of the CDR3 is 15 residues. Germline CDR1 MNHNS, CDR2 SASEGT. J lost 3 bases, V lost 3 bases, and 7 bases had no gene match. What was sequenced was blood, either unsorted or a sorted T cell fraction (not recorded which). This clonotype was obtained from a male donor with ankylosing spondylitis. The chain has TRBV6-1 and TRBJ2-5; TRBD1 agrees at 7 bases. In DNA, the CDR3 is TGTGCCAGCAGTGAGCTGGGACAGAAAAAAGAGACCCAGTACTTC. Amino acid sequence: CASSELGQKKETQYF.